Sequencing of this T cell receptor beta chain was carried out in a study of blood T cell repertoires in COVID-19. Whole-study context: Sites across the United States, Italy and Spain contributed samples from acute and convalescent COVID-19. Sample material is recorded as cDNA or gDNA derived from T cells, B-cell-depleted T cells, or PBMCs.

Study processing details: It was from reference gene primer amplification that nucleated cell counts were estimated. Assay used: immunoSEQ multiplex PCR; TCRdb lists only in-frame clones, some missing. The V and J calls and clone size are taken from that table; D and trimming were inferred from the DNA. The sample lists 140,000 to 150,000 clones, approximately 89% occurring once. This clone has more than one count but fewer than ten. The sample was peripheral blood. The clonotype comes from a human donor in a cohort sampled during active COVID-19.

CDR3 amino acids: CASSPLTVSNQPQHF. CDR3 nucleotide sequence: TGTGCCAGTAGCCCACTGACAGTTAGCAATCAGCCCCAGCATTTT. The rearrangement uses TRBV19 and TRBJ1-5, with a weak D call TRBD1 (5 bases). Germline-derived CDR1 and CDR2 are LNHDA and SQIVND (reference sequence). V gave up 6 bases and J gave up 0 bases, with 12 bases separating them. The CDR3 contains 15 residues. The full variable domain, rest sourced from reference TRBV19 and TRBJ1-5, is DGGITQSPKYLFRKEGQNVTLSCEQNLNHDAMYWYRQDPGQGLRLIYYSQIVNDFQKGDIAEGYSVSREKKESFPLTVTSAQKNPTAFYLCASSPLTVSNQPQHFGDGTRLSIL.